A single sample is the source of the 24 T cell receptor beta chains below, sequenced in a study of CD8 T cells in ankylosing spondylitis. Their target antigens are unknown. TCRdb re-analysed the 5' RACE reads in MiXCR, keeping a single row per CDR3 protein. The sample yields fewer than 550,000 distinct CDR3 sequences, 5.3% seen once. General study findings and limits: Seemingly distinctive of ankylosing spondylitis blood was a TCR beta motif formed by eight highly homologous variants.

The sequenced sample was blood, either unsorted or a sorted T cell fraction (not recorded which). The receptors shown here come from a male donor with ankylosing spondylitis.

This clonotype was detected many times. The genes are TRBV7-9 and TRBJ2-5; 8 nucleotides align to TRBD1. Germline V CDR1 and CDR2: SEHNR, FQNEAQ (reference sequence). The J segment lost 5 bases and the V segment lost 5 bases, leaving 13 bases of the junction unmatched. This CDR3 spans 16 amino acids. The CDR3 reads CASSAVGDRGWETQYF. CDR3 nucleotide sequence: TGTGCCAGCAGCGCAGTAGGTGACAGGGGCTGGGAGACCCAGTACTTC.

This clonotype was seen more than once but under ten times. V gene TRBV29-1 combines with J gene TRBJ2-5, with a possible D match to TRBD1 (7 bases). Trimming left V 5 bases short and J 2 bases short, with 12 bases between. Germline V lookup: CDR1 SQVTM, CDR2 ANQGSEA. The CDR3 spans 13 residues. The chain's CDR3 is CSVRPGGQETQYF. CDR3 nucleotides: TGCAGCGTTCGGCCAGGGGGGCAAGAGACCCAGTACTTC.

This clonotype was picked up many times. The chain joins TRBV29-1 to TRBJ2-2, with D hard to call. Germline values: CDR1 SQVTM, CDR2 ANQGSEA. The CDR3 has 13 amino acids. V lost 3 bases, J lost 4 bases, and 9 bases lay in between. The CDR3 DNA follows: TGCAGCGTTGATCTGGGGTCCACCGGGGAGCTGTTTTTT. It specifies CSVDLGSTGELFF.

This clonotype was recorded at least ten times. The gene calls are TRBV5-1 and TRBJ1-4; weak D call: TRBD1 (5 bases). Trimming stripped 0 bases from V and 4 bases from J, with 13 bases between. Germline CDR1 and CDR2: SGHRS and YFSETQ. The CDR3 totals 16 residues. The CDR3 is CASSLAPGRLNEKLFF. CDR3 nucleotide sequence: TGCGCCAGCAGCTTGGCTCCGGGACGGCTTAATGAAAAACTGTTTTTT.

This clonotype was found many times. The rearrangement links TRBV6-2 or TRBV6-3 to TRBJ2-5; D is unresolved. Germline V gene lookup returns CDR1 MNHEY and CDR2 SVGEGT. Trimming pared 4 bases from V and 7 bases from J, leaving 10 bases between. The CDR3 extends over 12 amino acids. The chain's CDR3 is CASSWRRGTQYF. CDR3 DNA: TGTGCCAGCAGTTGGCGGCGTGGGACCCAGTACTTC.

This clonotype was found many times. This rearrangement joins TRBV5-1 to TRBJ2-7, with a weak D call TRBD1 (6 bases). The CDR3 totals 14 residues. Germline V lookup: CDR1 SGHRS, CDR2 YFSETQ. The V gene lost 4 bases and the J gene lost 2 bases, with 13 bases spanning the gap. The CDR3 reads CASSGTSIPYEQYF. The DNA of the CDR3 is TGCGCCAGCAGCGGGACAAGCATACCCTACGAGCAGTACTTC.

This clonotype was recorded a few times. The rearrangement links TRBV6-2 or TRBV6-3 to TRBJ2-3; D is unresolved. With 7 bases removed from V and 0 bases from J, the gap between germline ends came to 14 bases. The germline V gene has CDR1 MNHEY and CDR2 SVGEGT. The CDR3 spans 15 residues. The CDR3 spells CASTMRRSSTDTQYF. The CDR3 nucleotides are TGTGCCAGCACAATGCGGCGGTCTAGCACAGATACGCAGTATTTT.

In this sample, this clonotype turned up many times. The chain is built from TRBV7-2 and TRBJ1-6; D is undetermined. V was cut by 1 base and J by 4 bases, with 8 bases left in between. This CDR3 has 15 residues. The germline V gene has CDR1 SGHTA and CDR2 FQGNSA. CDR3 nucleotide sequence: TGTGCCAGCAGCTTAGGGCCGGATTATAATTCACCCCTCCACTTT. Translation gives CASSLGPDYNSPLHF.

Ten or more counts support this clonotype. V usage is TRBV5-4 and J usage is TRBJ2-1; 8 bases fit TRBD2. Germline V gene sequence: CDR1 SGHNT, CDR2 YYREEE (reference sequence). The CDR3 is 15 residues long. V gave up 1 base and J gave up 9 bases; unmatched junction bases: 9. DNA for the CDR3: TGTGCCAGCAGCTTGCGAAGCGGGGGTTTTTTTGAGCAGTTCTTC. It encodes CASSLRSGGFFEQFF.

This clonotype was recorded many times. V and J are TRBV4-2 and TRBJ2-1, with TRBD2 matching over 10 bases. Germline V gene sequence: CDR1 LGHNA, CDR2 YNFKEQ. V gave up 0 bases and J gave up 3 bases; unmatched junction bases: 5. The CDR3 contains 17 residues. CDR3 DNA: TGTGCCAGCAGCCAAGAAGCTAGCGGGAGTATCTACAATGAGCAGTTCTTC. Translated: CASSQEASGSIYNEQFF.

This clonotype was seen repeatedly, ten times or more. The J gene is TRBJ2-1, the V gene TRBV29-1; D possibly corresponds to TRBD2 (6 bases). Trimming removed 2 bases at V and 3 bases at J, with 17 bases between. The germline V gene has CDR1 SQVTM and CDR2 ANQGSEA. This CDR3 has 16 residues. DNA for the CDR3: TGCAGCGTTGAATCGGGGTTAGCGGCCGTCTACAATGAGCAGTTCTTC. Amino acid sequence: CSVESGLAAVYNEQFF.

In this sample, this clonotype turned up many times. V gene TRBV4-3 combines with J gene TRBJ2-7; 8 bases align to TRBD1. In germline, CDR1 is LGHNA, CDR2 YSLEER. V lost 0 bases and J lost 6; bases outside the gene matches: 10. The CDR3 length is 16 residues. CDR3 DNA: TGCGCCAGCAGCCAAGAGATTTTTACAGGGGGGCGCGAGCAGTACTTC. Amino acids: CASSQEIFTGGREQYF.

This clonotype has ten or more counts. The J gene is TRBJ2-7, the V gene TRBV29-1; no definite D call. V lost 4 bases to trimming and J lost 4 bases, with 14 bases between them. This CDR3 is built from 13 residues. Looked up from germline, CDR1 is SQVTM and CDR2 is ANQGSEA. The CDR3: CSVVAQNQYEQYF. The CDR3 DNA reads TGCAGCGTTGTCGCCCAGAACCAGTACGAGCAGTACTTC.

This clonotype was counted between two and nine times. This chain links TRBV4-3 with TRBJ2-1, with D tentatively TRBD2 (6 bases). This CDR3 is 16 amino acids long. Trimming removed 1 base from V and 4 bases from J, with 14 bases in between. Germline V gives CDR1 LGHNA, CDR2 YSLEER. The chain's CDR3 is CASSQGTGAAYNEQFF. CDR3 bases: TGCGCCAGCAGCCAAGGGACGGGAGCGGCTTACAATGAGCAGTTCTTC.

This clonotype occurred many times. This chain links TRBV27 with TRBJ1-6, with D tentatively TRBD1 (5 bases). The V end was cut by 6 bases, the J end by 5 bases, with 17 bases between. This CDR3 has 16 residues. Germline CDR1 MNHEY, CDR2 SMNVEV (reference sequence). The CDR3 DNA follows: TGTGCCAGCAGCCTCCTAAGTGTAGGGGATAATTCACCCCTCCACTTT. This sequence encodes CASSLLSVGDNSPLHF.

This clonotype was seen more than once but under ten times. The CDR3 coding sequence is TGTGCCAGCAGGGCAGGGGGGTTCTATGGCTACACCTTC. Its translation: CASRAGGFYGYTF. V usage is TRBV27 and J usage is TRBJ1-2, with 7 bases aligning to TRBD1. With V trimmed by 6 bases and J by 4 bases, 5 bases remained unmatched. The CDR3 runs 13 residues. Germline values: CDR1 MNHEY, CDR2 SMNVEV (reference sequence).

This clonotype was detected ten times or more. V is TRBV6-1 and J is TRBJ2-7, with D hard to call. CDR1 and CDR2 from the germline V gene are MNHNS and SASEGT. V dropped 6 bases and J dropped 3 bases, with 15 bases sitting between them. The CDR3 length is 14 residues. The CDR3 loop reads CASRPGFGSYEQYF. The CDR3 DNA reads as TGTGCCAGCAGACCCGGCTTCGGCAGCTACGAGCAGTACTTC.

The V call is TRBV6-5, the J call TRBJ2-7; D might be TRBD2 (6 bases). The CDR3 totals 14 residues. In germline, CDR1 is MNHEY, CDR2 SVGAGI. V was pared by 0 bases and J by 5 bases, with 11 bases between. CDR3 sequence (DNA): TGTGCCAGCAGTTACTCGACTTGGGAGGACGAGCAGTACTTC. It codes for CASSYSTWEDEQYF.

The table lists this clonotype with a few counts. The junction departs from the called germline gene at one end, perhaps through a read error. CDR3 sequence reads: CCANRGTSGGNRAKNIQYF. The CDR3, as DNA: TGCTGTGCTAACAGAGGGACTAGCGGGGGGAACAGAGCCAAAAACATTCAGTACTTC. This chain uses TRBV20-1 with TRBJ2-4, with 15 bases fitting TRBD2. This CDR3 spans 19 amino acids. Germline CDR1 is DFQATT and CDR2 is SNEGSKA (reference sequence).

This clonotype was found many times. The chain has TRBV3-1 and TRBJ2-7, with D hard to call. Germline CDR1 reads LGHDT; CDR2 reads YNNKEL (reference sequence). The V end was cut by 0 bases, the J end by 3 bases, with 6 bases between. The CDR3 runs to 13 residues. The CDR3 region is CASSQDNNYEQYF. The CDR3 bases are TGTGCCAGCAGCCAAGATAACAACTACGAGCAGTACTTC.

This clonotype was counted many times. As DNA, the CDR3 is TGTGCCAGCAGCCACCCCCTAGCGAGACAAGAGACCCAGTACTTC. Encoded protein: CASSHPLARQETQYF. The genes are TRBV4-2 and TRBJ2-5, with D possibly being TRBD2 (6 bases). Trimming took 3 bases from V and 2 from J, leaving 13 bases between them. Germline values: CDR1 LGHNA, CDR2 YNFKEQ. The CDR3 covers 15 residues.

For this clonotype: This may be a read error: a much more frequent sequence differs by one nucleotide. The CDR3 loop is CSALLGKYNEQFF. The DNA of the CDR3 is TGCAGTGCGCTACTAGGGAAATACAATGAGCAGTTCTTC. This rearrangement joins TRBV20-1 to TRBJ2-1; D possibly corresponds to TRBD2 (5 bases). This CDR3 contains 13 residues. Germline CDR1 reads DFQATT; CDR2 reads SNEGSKA (reference sequence). V was trimmed by 6 bases and J by 4 bases, leaving 13 bases between them.

This clonotype was picked up a small number of times. CDR3 sequence (DNA): TGTGCCAGCAGCGAGTTGATTAGCGATGAGCAGTTCTTC. Its translation: CASSELISDEQFF. V usage is TRBV25-1 and J usage is TRBJ2-1; possible D gene TRBD2, 5 bases. With 6 bases removed from V and 8 bases from J, the gap between germline ends came to 14 bases. The CDR3 sequence is 13 residues long. Looked up from germline, CDR1 is MGHDK and CDR2 is SYGVNS.

This clonotype showed up just a few times. The chain links TRBV5-1 to TRBJ2-1; 8 bases are a match to TRBD2. Trimming at V came to 0 bases and at J to 2 bases, leaving 7 bases not matched to a gene. The CDR3 extends over 17 amino acids. The V gene's germline CDR1 is SGHRS and CDR2 YFSETQ. This CDR3 reads CASSLGIAGLAYNEQFF. The CDR3 coding sequence is TGCGCCAGCAGCTTGGGGATAGCGGGACTAGCCTACAATGAGCAGTTCTTC.